This entry concerns a single TCR beta chain. It lacks a known antigen. No quality values exist for individual bases; no much larger clone is one base distant. This record belongs to a study of blood T cell repertoires in COVID-19 (dated by TCRdb to the early 2020s). The study in broad terms: Samples from collaborators originated in the United States, Italy and Spain and spanned both the acute and convalescent phases of COVID-19. The prospective study material was composed of cDNA or gDNA derived from T cells, B-cell-depleted T cells, or PBMCs. The dataset comprised deeply sampled blood TCRbeta repertoires from subjects exposed to, actively infected with, or recovered from COVID-19. The repertoires were released in a freely available public database intended as a resource for research on the immune response to SARS-CoV-2. The samples were drawn from two sources: the first 160 participants of the ongoing ImmuneRACE study, and fewer than 1,500 subjects contributed by 6 global collaborators. Nearly every sample came with metadata listing a de-identified subject ID, COVID-19 status, age in years and sex. HLA class I and class II types, where available, came from metadata supplied by the sample provider rather than from assay-based typing. General conclusions and limits of the study: How much clinical and demographic metadata was included differed by source and by participant, and the metadata was provided uncurated.

From the cysteine up to the phenylalanine, the CDR3 has a length of 16 residues. Of the read, only the CDR3 DNA is kept; its 48 bases are in frame from base 1. V loses 0 bases at its end and J loses 5 bases; junction bases beyond the gene matches: 7. CDR1 and CDR2, per the germline V gene, are SGHRS and YFSETQ. TCRbeta CDR3 regions were amplified from genomic DNA using the immunoSEQ Assay, a bias-controlled multiplex PCR. The study's processing was this. The number of nucleated cells in each sample was estimated by amplification of reference gene primers within the assay. To quantify the absolute abundance of each unique TCRbeta CDR3 rearrangement, sequence reads were collapsed and filtered. Productive Simpson clonality was computed per sample as the square root of Simpson's diversity index over productive rearrangements. TCRdb re-hosts the immuneACCESS table, in-frame sequences only. Its copies lack some clones; in the studies checked, an unresolved V gene accounts for under half of them, and the cause for the rest is not known. That table supplies the V and J calls and clone size; D and trimming were determined from the DNA. The sample data list 80,000 or so clones, and 65% to 90% of these were observed just once. Over 15% of the sample belongs to the ten largest clones.

Each collaborating institution followed its own protocols to collect whole blood in K2EDTA tubes. For TCRbeta analysis, collaborators shipped samples as frozen whole blood, isolated PBMCs, or DNA extracted from either of those sample types. The source material was peripheral blood. The sequence was collected from a human donor in a cohort sampled during active COVID-19. This chain joins TRBV5-1 to TRBJ1-4; 7 bases in the junction line up with TRBD1. The CDR3 here reads CASSLAVRQGNEKLFF. The DNA sequence is TGCGCCAGCAGCTTGGCGGTTCGACAGGGAAATGAAAAACTGTTTTTT.